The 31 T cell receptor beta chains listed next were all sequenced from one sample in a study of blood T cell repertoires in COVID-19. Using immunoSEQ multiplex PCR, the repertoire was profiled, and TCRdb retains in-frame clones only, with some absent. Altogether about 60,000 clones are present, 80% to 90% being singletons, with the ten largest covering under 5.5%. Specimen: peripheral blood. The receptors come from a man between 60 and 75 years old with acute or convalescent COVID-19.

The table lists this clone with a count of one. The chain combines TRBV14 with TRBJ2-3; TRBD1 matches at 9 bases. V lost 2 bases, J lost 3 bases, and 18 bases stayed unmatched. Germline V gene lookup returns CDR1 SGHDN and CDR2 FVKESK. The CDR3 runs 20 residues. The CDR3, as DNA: TGTGCCAGCAGCCAAACCCCCCCAGGACAGGGGTTCTATACTACAGATACGCAGTATTTT. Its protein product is CASSQTPPGQGFYTTDTQYF.

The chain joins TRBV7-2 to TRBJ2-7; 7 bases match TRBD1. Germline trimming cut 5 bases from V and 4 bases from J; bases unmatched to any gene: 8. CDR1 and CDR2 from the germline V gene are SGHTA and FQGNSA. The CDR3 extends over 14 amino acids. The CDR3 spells CASSPQRTGYEQYF. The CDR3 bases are TGTGCCAGCAGCCCCCAGAGGACAGGTTACGAGCAGTACTTC.

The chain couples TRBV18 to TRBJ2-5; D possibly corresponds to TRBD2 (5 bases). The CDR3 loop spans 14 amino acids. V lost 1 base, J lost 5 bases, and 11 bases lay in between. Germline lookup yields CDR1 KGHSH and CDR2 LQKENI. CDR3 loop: CASSPQLGAETQYF. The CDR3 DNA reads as TGTGCCAGCTCACCACAACTAGGAGCGGAGACCCAGTACTTC.

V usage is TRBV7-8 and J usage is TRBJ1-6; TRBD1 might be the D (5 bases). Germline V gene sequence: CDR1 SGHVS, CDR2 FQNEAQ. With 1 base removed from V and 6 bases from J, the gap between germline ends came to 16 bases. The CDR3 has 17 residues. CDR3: CASSLVGGESSNSPLHF. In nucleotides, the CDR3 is TGTGCCAGCAGCTTAGTCGGGGGGGAGTCGAGTAATTCACCCCTCCACTTT.

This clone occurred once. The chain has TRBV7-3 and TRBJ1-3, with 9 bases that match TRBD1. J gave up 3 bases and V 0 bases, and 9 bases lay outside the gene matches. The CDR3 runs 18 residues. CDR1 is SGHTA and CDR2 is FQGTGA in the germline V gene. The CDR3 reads CASSLTPSGTGYGNTIYF. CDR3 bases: TGTGCCAGCAGCTTAACACCTTCCGGGACAGGGTATGGAAACACCATATATTTT. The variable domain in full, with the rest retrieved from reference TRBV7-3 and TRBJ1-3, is GAGVSQTPSNKVTEKGKYVELRCDPISGHTALYWYRQSLGQGPEFLIYFQGTGAADDSGLPNDRFFAVRPEGSVSTLKIQRTERGDSAVYLCASSLTPSGTGYGNTIYFGEGSWLTVV.

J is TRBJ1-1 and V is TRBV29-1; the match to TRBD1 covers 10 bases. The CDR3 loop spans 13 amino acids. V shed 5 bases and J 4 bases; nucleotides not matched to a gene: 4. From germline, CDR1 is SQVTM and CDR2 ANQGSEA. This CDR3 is CSVRDRGGTEAFF. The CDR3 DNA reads TGCAGCGTTAGGGACAGGGGAGGCACTGAAGCTTTCTTT.

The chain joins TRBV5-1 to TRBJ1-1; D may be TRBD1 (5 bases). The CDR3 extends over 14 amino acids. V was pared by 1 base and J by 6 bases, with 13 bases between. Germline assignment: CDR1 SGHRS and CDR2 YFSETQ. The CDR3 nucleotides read TGCGCCAGCAGCTTGTTATTGGGGCGGTCTGAAGCTTTCTTT. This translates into CASSLLLGRSEAFF.

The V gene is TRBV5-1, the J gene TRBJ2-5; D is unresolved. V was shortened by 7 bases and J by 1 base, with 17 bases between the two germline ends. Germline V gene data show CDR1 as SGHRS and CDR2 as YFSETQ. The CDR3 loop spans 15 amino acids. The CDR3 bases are TGCGCCAGCGCGTTTTTACCAAATTTCCAAGAGACCCAGTACTTC. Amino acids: CASAFLPNFQETQYF.

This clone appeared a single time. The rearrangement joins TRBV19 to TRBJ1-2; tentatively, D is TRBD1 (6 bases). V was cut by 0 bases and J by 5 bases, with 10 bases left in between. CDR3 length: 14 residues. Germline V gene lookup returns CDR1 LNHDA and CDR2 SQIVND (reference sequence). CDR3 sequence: CASSIETGTYGYTF. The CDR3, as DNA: TGTGCCAGTAGTATAGAGACAGGCACTTATGGCTACACCTTC.

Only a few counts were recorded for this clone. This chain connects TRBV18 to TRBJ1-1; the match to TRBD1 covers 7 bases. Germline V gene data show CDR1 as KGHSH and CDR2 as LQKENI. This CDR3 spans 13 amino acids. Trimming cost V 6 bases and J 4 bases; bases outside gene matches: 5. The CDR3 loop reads CASSPQGGTEAFF. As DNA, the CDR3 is TGTGCCAGCTCCCCCCAGGGGGGCACTGAAGCTTTCTTT.

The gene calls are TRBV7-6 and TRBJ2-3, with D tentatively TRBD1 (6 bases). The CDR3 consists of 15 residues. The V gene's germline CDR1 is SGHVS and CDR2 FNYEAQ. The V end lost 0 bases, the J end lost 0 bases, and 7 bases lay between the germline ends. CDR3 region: CASSLARGSTDTQYF. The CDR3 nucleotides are TGTGCCAGCAGCTTAGCGAGGGGGAGCACAGATACGCAGTATTTT. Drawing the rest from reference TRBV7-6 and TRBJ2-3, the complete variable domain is GAGVSQSPRYKVTKRGQDVALRCDPISGHVSLYWYRQALGQGPEFLTYFNYEAQQDKSGLPNDRFSAERPEGSISTLTIQRTEQRDSAMYRCASSLARGSTDTQYFGPGTRLTVL.

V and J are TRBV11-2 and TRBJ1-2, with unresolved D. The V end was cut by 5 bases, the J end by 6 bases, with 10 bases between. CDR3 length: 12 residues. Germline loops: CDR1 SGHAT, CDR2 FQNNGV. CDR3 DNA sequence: TGTGCCAGCAGCCCCTCGGGAGATGGCTACACCTTC. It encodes CASSPSGDGYTF.

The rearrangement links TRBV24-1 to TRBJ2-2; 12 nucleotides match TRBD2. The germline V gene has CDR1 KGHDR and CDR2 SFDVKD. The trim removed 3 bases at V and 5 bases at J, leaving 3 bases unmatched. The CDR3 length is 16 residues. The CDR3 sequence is CATSDPTSGRTGELFF. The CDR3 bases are TGTGCCACCAGTGATCCGACTAGCGGGAGAACCGGGGAGCTGTTTTTT.

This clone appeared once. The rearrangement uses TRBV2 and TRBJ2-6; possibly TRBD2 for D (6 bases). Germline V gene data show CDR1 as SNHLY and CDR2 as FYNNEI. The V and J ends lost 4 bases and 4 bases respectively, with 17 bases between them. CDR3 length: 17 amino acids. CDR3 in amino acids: CASSGGMRGPGANVLTF. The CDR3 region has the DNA TGTGCCAGCAGTGGGGGTATGCGGGGTCCCGGGGCCAACGTCCTGACTTTC.

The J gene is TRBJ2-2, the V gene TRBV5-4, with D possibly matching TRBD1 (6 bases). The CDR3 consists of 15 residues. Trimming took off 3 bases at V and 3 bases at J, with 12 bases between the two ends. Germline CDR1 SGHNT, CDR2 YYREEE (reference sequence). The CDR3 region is CASSSTTGHTGELFF. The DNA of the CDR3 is TGTGCCAGCAGCTCAACTACAGGGCACACCGGGGAGCTGTTTTTT.

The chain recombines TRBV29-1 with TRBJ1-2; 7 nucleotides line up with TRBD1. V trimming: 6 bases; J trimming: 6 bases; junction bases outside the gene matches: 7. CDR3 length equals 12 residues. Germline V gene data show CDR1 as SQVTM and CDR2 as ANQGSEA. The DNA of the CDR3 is TGCAGCGTAAGAAGACAGGGCAATGGCTACACCTTC. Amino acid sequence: CSVRRQGNGYTF.

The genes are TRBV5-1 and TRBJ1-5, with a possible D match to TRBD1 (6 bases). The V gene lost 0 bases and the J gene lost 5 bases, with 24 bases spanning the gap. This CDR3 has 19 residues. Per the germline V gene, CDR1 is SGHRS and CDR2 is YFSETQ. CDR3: CASSLGRAGQSKGDQPQHF. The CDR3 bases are TGCGCCAGCAGCTTGGGAAGGGCCGGACAGTCCAAGGGCGATCAGCCCCAGCATTTT.

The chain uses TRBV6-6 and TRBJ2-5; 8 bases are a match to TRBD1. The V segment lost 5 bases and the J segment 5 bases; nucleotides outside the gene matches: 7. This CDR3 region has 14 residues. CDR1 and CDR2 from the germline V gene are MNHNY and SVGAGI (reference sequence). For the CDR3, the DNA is TGTGCCAGCAGTGACACAGGGGGATTGGAGACCCAGTACTTC. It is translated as CASSDTGGLETQYF.

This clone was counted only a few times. The CDR3 region has the DNA TGTGCCAGCAGCCCCCTCCAGTCCACCTACGAGCAGTACTTC. This encodes CASSPLQSTYEQYF. The V call is TRBV28, the J call TRBJ2-7; D uncertain. CDR3 length: 14 amino acids. Between the trimmed V and J ends, which lost 6 bases and 2 bases, there was a span of 14 bases. The germline gives CDR1 MDHEN, CDR2 SYDVKM.

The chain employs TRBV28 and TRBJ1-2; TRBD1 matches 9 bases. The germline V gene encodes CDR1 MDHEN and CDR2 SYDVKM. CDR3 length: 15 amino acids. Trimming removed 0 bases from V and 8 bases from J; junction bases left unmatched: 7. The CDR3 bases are TGTGCCAGCAGTTTATGGGCCCTGGGGACAGGGGGCTACACCTTC. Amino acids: CASSLWALGTGGYTF.

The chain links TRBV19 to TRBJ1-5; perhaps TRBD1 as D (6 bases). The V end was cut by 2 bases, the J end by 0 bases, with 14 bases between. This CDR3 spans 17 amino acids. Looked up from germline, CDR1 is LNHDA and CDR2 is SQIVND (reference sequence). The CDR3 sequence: CASSIPRQVYSNQPQHF. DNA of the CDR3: TGTGCCAGTAGTATACCGCGACAGGTTTATAGCAATCAGCCCCAGCATTTT.

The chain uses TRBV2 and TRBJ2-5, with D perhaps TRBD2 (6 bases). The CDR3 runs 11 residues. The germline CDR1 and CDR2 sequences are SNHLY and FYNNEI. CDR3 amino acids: CAKTGVKTQYF. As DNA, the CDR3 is TGTGCAAAAACGGGGGTGAAGACCCAGTACTTC.

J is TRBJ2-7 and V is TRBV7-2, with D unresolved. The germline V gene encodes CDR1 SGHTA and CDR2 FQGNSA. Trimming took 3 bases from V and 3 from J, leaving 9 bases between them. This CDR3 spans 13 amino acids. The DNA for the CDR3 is TGTGCCAGCAGCTTCTCGCGGAACTACGAGCAGTACTTC. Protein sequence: CASSFSRNYEQYF.

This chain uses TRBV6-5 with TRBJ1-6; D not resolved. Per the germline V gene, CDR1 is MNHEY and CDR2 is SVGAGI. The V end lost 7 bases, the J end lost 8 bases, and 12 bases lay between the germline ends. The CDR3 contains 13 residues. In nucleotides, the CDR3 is TGTGCCAGCACCATTAGCGATTATTCACCCCTCCACTTT. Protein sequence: CASTISDYSPLHF.

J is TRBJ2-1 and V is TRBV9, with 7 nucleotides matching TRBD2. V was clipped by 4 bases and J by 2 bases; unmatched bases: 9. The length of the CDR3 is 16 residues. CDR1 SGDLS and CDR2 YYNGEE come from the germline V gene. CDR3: CASSPRLAAAYNEQFF. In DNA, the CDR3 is TGTGCCAGCAGCCCCCGTCTAGCGGCGGCCTACAATGAGCAGTTCTTC.

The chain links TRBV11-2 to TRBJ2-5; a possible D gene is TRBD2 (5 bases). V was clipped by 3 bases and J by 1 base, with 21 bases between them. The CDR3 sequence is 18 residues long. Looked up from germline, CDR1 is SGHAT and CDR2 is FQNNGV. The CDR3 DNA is TGTGCCAGCAGCTTGGGATCTCTGCGGGTACTGACCCAAGAGACCCAGTACTTC. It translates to CASSLGSLRVLTQETQYF.

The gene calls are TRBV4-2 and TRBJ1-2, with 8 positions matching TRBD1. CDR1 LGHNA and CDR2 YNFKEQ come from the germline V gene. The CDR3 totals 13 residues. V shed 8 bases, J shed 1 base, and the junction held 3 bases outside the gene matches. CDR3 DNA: TGTGCCAGCGGAGACAGGGGTAACTATGGCTACACCTTC. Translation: CASGDRGNYGYTF.

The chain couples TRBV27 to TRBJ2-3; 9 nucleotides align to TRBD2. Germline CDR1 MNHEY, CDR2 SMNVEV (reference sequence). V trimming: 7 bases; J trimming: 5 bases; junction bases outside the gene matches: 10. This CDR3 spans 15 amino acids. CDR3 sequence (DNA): TGTGCCAGCACCTCGCGGGAGGGAGGGGAAGATACGCAGTATTTT. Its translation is CASTSREGGEDTQYF.

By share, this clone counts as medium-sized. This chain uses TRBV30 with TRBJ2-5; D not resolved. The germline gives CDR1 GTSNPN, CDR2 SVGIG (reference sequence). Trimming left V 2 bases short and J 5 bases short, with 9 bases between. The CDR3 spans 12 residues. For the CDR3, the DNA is TGTGCCTGGAGTCGAGCGACGGAGACCCAGTACTTC. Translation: CAWSRATETQYF.

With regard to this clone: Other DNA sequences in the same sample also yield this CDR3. The CDR3 protein is CASSLRGNYGYTF. CDR3 sequence (DNA): TGTGCCAGCAGTTTACGGGGGAACTATGGCTACACCTTC. This chain uses TRBV28 with TRBJ1-2, with TRBD1 as a possible D gene (5 bases). The CDR3 is 13 residues long. Between the trimmed V and J ends, which lost 2 bases and 2 bases, there was a span of 6 bases. Germline CDR1 is MDHEN and CDR2 is SYDVKM.

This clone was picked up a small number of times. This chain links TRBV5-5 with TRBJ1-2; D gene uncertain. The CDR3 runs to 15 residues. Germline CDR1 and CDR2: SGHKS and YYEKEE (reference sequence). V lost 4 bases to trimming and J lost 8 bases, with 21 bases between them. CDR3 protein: CASSDPRQEFRGYTF. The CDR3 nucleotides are TGTGCCAGCAGCGACCCCAGGCAGGAATTTCGCGGCTACACCTTC.